Below, 9 T cell receptor beta chains from the same sample are listed, as sequenced in a study of T cells after yellow fever vaccination. TCRdb reprocessed the 5' RACE reads with MiXCR, giving one entry per CDR3 protein. The sample yields about 580,000 distinct CDR3 sequences, 17% seen once. The specimen was PBMCs, collected roughly 5 days after the first yellow fever vaccination. The receptors originated from a man between 18 and 29 years old who received the YFV17D yellow fever vaccine.

The V and J genes are TRBV11-1 and TRBJ2-4; 8 bases agree with TRBD1. The CDR3 length is 19 residues. J was trimmed by 5 bases and V by 5 bases; bases with no gene match: 20. Germline lookup yields CDR1 SGHAT and CDR2 FQDESV (reference sequence). This CDR3 is CASSQLRPSAGGVENIQYF. The CDR3 region has the DNA TGTGCCAGCAGCCAACTCCGCCCCTCGGCAGGGGGCGTTGAAAACATTCAGTACTTC.

This clonotype was observed a few times. V and J are TRBV5-1 and TRBJ2-3; D possibly uses TRBD1 or TRBD2 (6 bases each). V lost 0 bases, J lost 1 base, and 12 bases lay in between. This CDR3 is built from 16 residues. CDR1 is SGHRS and CDR2 is YFSETQ in the germline V gene. This CDR3 reads CASSLEPGAGTDTQYF. The DNA of the CDR3 is TGCGCCAGCAGCTTGGAACCGGGGGCCGGCACAGATACGCAGTATTTT.

This clonotype was seen more than once but under ten times. V and J are TRBV5-5 and TRBJ1-2; TRBD1 agrees at 7 bases. CDR1 and CDR2 (germline): SGHKS, YYEKEE (reference sequence). The V gene end was trimmed by 4 bases and the J gene end by 1 base; junction bases not matched to a gene: 13. This CDR3 region has 17 residues. In DNA form, the CDR3 reads TGTGCCAGCAGCGCTCAACAGGGGCTGCCCAGTAACTATGGCTACACCTTC. It encodes CASSAQQGLPSNYGYTF.

This clonotype was observed a few times. The genes are TRBV4-3 and TRBJ2-1, with 7 positions matching TRBD1. CDR3 size: 13 residues. Germline V gene sequence: CDR1 LGHNA, CDR2 YSLEER. J was trimmed by 5 bases and V by 10 bases; bases with no gene match: 8. In DNA, the CDR3 is TGCGCCACCTCGCCGACAGGGAACAATGAGCAGTTCTTC. Translated, it gives CATSPTGNNEQFF.

V usage is TRBV7-8 and J usage is TRBJ2-1; D may match TRBD1 or TRBD2 (5 bases each). From germline, CDR1 is SGHVS and CDR2 FQNEAQ. The V and J ends lost 10 bases and 4 bases respectively, with 17 bases between them. The CDR3 loop spans 14 amino acids. In nucleotides, the CDR3 is TGTGCCACGCGCAGGGAGATAGGATACAATGAGCAGTTCTTC. Protein: CATRREIGYNEQFF.

At least ten counts were recorded for this clonotype. The chain is built from TRBV10-3 and TRBJ2-2; TRBD1 matches at 10 bases. Germline lookup yields CDR1 ENHRY and CDR2 SYGVKD. J was trimmed by 3 bases and V by 6 bases; bases with no gene match: 10. The CDR3 contains 17 residues. This CDR3 reads CAIRSPGQGIDTGELFF. DNA of the CDR3: TGTGCCATCAGGTCCCCGGGACAGGGGATTGACACCGGGGAGCTGTTTTTT.

This clonotype has a handful of counts. This chain links TRBV5-1 with TRBJ2-7, with D possibly being TRBD1 (6 bases). The V gene's germline CDR1 is SGHRS and CDR2 YFSETQ. Trimming stripped 7 bases from V and 2 bases from J, with 16 bases between. This CDR3 is built from 14 residues. CDR3 DNA: TGCGCCAGCCGTTCATGGGACACAGCCTACGAGCAGTACTTC. The encoded protein is CASRSWDTAYEQYF.

This clonotype was detected only a few times. The rearrangement joins TRBV18 to TRBJ2-5; TRBD1 is a possible D gene (5 bases). Trimming pared 3 bases from V and 0 bases from J, leaving 8 bases between. In germline, CDR1 is KGHSH, CDR2 LQKENI. The CDR3 runs to 14 residues. CDR3 amino acids: CASSPTEYQETQYF. CDR3 DNA: TGTGCCAGCTCACCGACAGAGTACCAAGAGACCCAGTACTTC.

The V gene is TRBV4-1, the J gene TRBJ1-6; D gene ambiguous. Trimming pared 0 bases from V and 9 bases from J, leaving 12 bases between. The CDR3 contains 15 residues. Per the germline V gene, CDR1 is MGHRA and CDR2 is YSYEKL. The CDR3 coding sequence is TGCGCCAGCAGCCAAGAGTCGTCTCCGATTTCACCCCTCCACTTT. Translating it yields CASSQESSPISPLHF.